One sample yielded the 2 T cell receptor beta chains listed below, sequenced in a study of regulatory T cells in long-lasting Graves disease. CDR3-region Arm-PCR and iRepertoire HTBI primers produced the TCR beta libraries. TCRdb reanalysed the multiplex PCR reads using MiXCR and keeps one entry per CDR3 protein. Of some 500,000 distinct CDR3 sequences in the sample, roughly 13% were seen once. The time point is: newly diagnosed GD, antithyroid drugs for less than 3 months. With RNA extracted from PBMCs as input, the TCR library was made. These data are also associated with another study on T cells in Graves' hyperthyroidism and ophthalmopathy.

The specimen was peripheral blood mononuclear cells (PBMCs), collected at new diagnosis, from a patient treated with antithyroid drugs. Source of these receptors: a man aged 30 to 45 with Graves disease.

This clonotype was seen ten or more times. V usage is TRBV12-3 or TRBV12-4 and J usage is TRBJ2-1; 10 bases agree with TRBD2. V gave up 5 bases and J gave up 9 bases; unmatched junction bases: 22. The CDR3 totals 19 residues. The CDR3 sequence is CASSLLYQSIAGGRGEQFF. DNA for the CDR3: TGTGCCAGCAGTCTCCTTTACCAATCGATAGCGGGAGGTCGGGGTGAGCAGTTCTTC.

A note on this clonotype: A much larger clone differs by one base, so this may be a read error. This sequence joins TRBV20-1 and TRBJ1-6; maybe TRBD1 (6 bases). The CDR3 is 17 residues long. The V gene's germline CDR1 is DFQATT and CDR2 SNEGSKA (reference sequence). The CDR3 sequence: CSAFGAGVVSYSSPLHF. The CDR3 nucleotides read TGCAGTGCGTTTGGCGCAGGGGTTGTTTCCTATAGTTCACCCCTCCACTTT.